The next 23 T cell receptor beta chains were all read from a single sample in a study of cytomegalovirus exposure and HLA in healthy donors. The study ran its PCR with 60 Vbeta and 13 Jbeta primers. TCRdb's copy holds only in-frame clones and misses some; the assay was immunoSEQ multiplex PCR. The data contain 65,000 to 80,000 clones, 79% of them singletons. The sample consisted of PBMCs. The receptors were sampled from a woman in her thirties or forties in good health and CMV-seropositive.

This clone showed up just a few times. The J gene is TRBJ2-5, the V gene TRBV18; 12 bases are shared with TRBD2. V was pared by 3 bases and J by 5 bases, with 10 bases of the junction left unmatched. Germline V gene sequence: CDR1 KGHSH, CDR2 LQKENI. The CDR3 runs to 17 residues. The CDR3 DNA reads as TGTGCCAGCTCACCGACTAGCGGGGGTGCCACGGGGGAGACCCAGTACTTC. Residues: CASSPTSGGATGETQYF.

This clone was seen once. The chain carries TRBV2 and TRBJ1-1, with TRBD1 as a possible D gene (5 bases). This CDR3 has 13 amino acids. Germline V CDR1 and CDR2: SNHLY, FYNNEI. The V end was cut by 4 bases, the J end by 7 bases, with 13 bases between. Written as DNA, the CDR3 is TGTGCCAGCAGTGTCGGGGGTCACAGTGAAGCTTTCTTT. Residues: CASSVGGHSEAFF.

The gene calls are TRBV2 and TRBJ2-5, with D unresolved. CDR1 is SNHLY and CDR2 is FYNNEI in the germline V gene. Trimming removed 7 bases from V and 1 base from J, with 10 bases in between. This CDR3 has 13 amino acids. As DNA, the CDR3 is TGTGCCAGCATGGCCGACTCCCAAGAGACCCAGTACTTC. Translated: CASMADSQETQYF. The entire variable domain, with the rest obtained from reference TRBV2 and TRBJ2-5, is as follows: EPEVTQTPSHQVTQMGQEVILRCVPISNHLYFYWYRQILGQKVEFLVSFYNNEISEKSEIFDDQFSVERPDGSNFTLKIRSTKLEDSAMYFCASMADSQETQYFGPGTRLLVL.

Worth noting for this clone: Because it lacks the conserved phenylalanine or tryptophan at the end, this CDR3 is likely a read error. It is unclear where the CDR3 begins or ends on the DNA, so no DNA is shown, and the CDR3 is as TCRdb lists it. CDR3 sequence reads: CASRNSLS. The chain is built from TRBV21-1 and TRBJ2-7; TRBD2, as called in the table, went unchecked against the DNA. TRBV21-1 constitutes a pseudogene. The CDR3 spans 8 residues, counting both ends.

The rearrangement links TRBV2 to TRBJ1-1, with 9 bases identical to TRBD1. V lost 8 bases, J lost 3 bases, and 7 bases stayed unmatched. Germline V gene sequence: CDR1 SNHLY, CDR2 FYNNEI. This CDR3 region has 14 residues. CDR3 sequence reads: CASQAQGADTEAFF. As DNA, the CDR3 is TGTGCCAGCCAGGCACAGGGGGCAGACACTGAAGCTTTCTTT.

The rearrangement uses TRBV6-1 and TRBJ1-1, with D possibly being TRBD1 (6 bases). CDR1 is MNHNS and CDR2 is SASEGT in the germline V gene. Trimming cost V 6 bases and J 11 bases, with 22 bases left between them. The CDR3 contains 14 residues. The CDR3 nucleotides are TGTGCCAGCAGGGATGGGGGGAGGGGGTCCTTGGCTTTCTTT. As protein: CASRDGGRGSLAFF.

The chain carries TRBV11-3 and TRBJ2-7; 13 bases are a match to TRBD2. The CDR3 covers 15 residues. With 5 bases clipped from V and 6 bases from J, the junction kept 7 bases outside the gene matches. Germline V gives CDR1 SGHNT, CDR2 YENEEA. The CDR3 coding sequence is TGTGCCAGCAGCCTCGGACTAGCGGGAGACGGCGAGCAGTACTTC. Translated, it gives CASSLGLAGDGEQYF.

V gene TRBV6-5 combines with J gene TRBJ1-2; D unclear. The CDR3 spans 16 residues. Trimming cost V 2 bases and J 3 bases, with 16 bases left between them. Looked up from germline, CDR1 is MNHEY and CDR2 is SVGAGI. CDR3 bases: TGTGCCAGCAGTTACATCGGCGGGGTGCATGACTATGGCTACACCTTC. Translation: CASSYIGGVHDYGYTF.

This clone appeared once. The chain links TRBV5-6 to TRBJ1-2; 9 bases are a match to TRBD1. With V trimmed by 4 bases and J by 9 bases, 16 bases remained unmatched. Germline V gives CDR1 SGHDT, CDR2 YYEEEE. The CDR3 extends over 16 amino acids. In DNA form, the CDR3 reads TGTGCCAGCAGCCAGAGGAGACAGGGGGGGAAAGTTAGCTACACCTTC. This encodes CASSQRRQGGKVSYTF.

The chain links TRBV5-6 to TRBJ1-5, with a weak D call TRBD1 (6 bases). From germline, CDR1 is SGHDT and CDR2 YYEEEE. V was shortened by 1 base and J by 4 bases, with 12 bases between the two germline ends. The CDR3 is 15 residues long. The CDR3 region has the DNA TGTGCCAGCAGCTTGACAGGGATTGGAAATCAGCCCCAGCATTTT. The encoded protein is CASSLTGIGNQPQHF.

The V call is TRBV6-1, the J call TRBJ2-3, with 7 bases fitting TRBD2. Germline CDR1 reads MNHNS; CDR2 reads SASEGT. This CDR3 is built from 15 residues. After removal of 0 bases from V and 2 bases from J, the junction contained 2 bases not matched to a gene. CDR3 sequence (DNA): TGTGCCAGCAGTGAAGCGCTAGCGGCCACAGATACGCAGTATTTT. The encoded protein is CASSEALAATDTQYF.

This clone was detected only once. The genes are TRBV7-9 and TRBJ1-1, with 7 bases lining up with TRBD1. The CDR3 is 12 residues long. Germline assignment: CDR1 SEHNR and CDR2 FQNEAQ (reference sequence). Trimming took 1 base from V and 12 from J; bases not matched to a gene: 5. The DNA for the CDR3 is TGTGCCAGCAGCTTAGGCCAGGGGGTATCTTTCTTT. Translating gives CASSLGQGVSFF.

The J gene is TRBJ1-1, the V gene TRBV7-8, with D tentatively TRBD1 (5 bases). Deletions cut 5 bases from V and 2 bases from J, with 15 bases between. The CDR3 totals 15 residues. The germline CDR1 and CDR2 sequences are SGHVS and FQNEAQ. In nucleotides, the CDR3 is TGTGCCAGCAGCCCTATGGGGCAGGTTAACACTGAAGCTTTCTTT. It yields the protein CASSPMGQVNTEAFF.

The V and J genes are TRBV29-1 and TRBJ2-2; TRBD2 matches 7 bases. Germline assignment: CDR1 SQVTM and CDR2 ANQGSEA. This CDR3 has 14 amino acids. V was pared by 7 bases and J by 4 bases, with 9 bases of the junction left unmatched. The CDR3 DNA reads TGCAGCGCTAGAGACACGGGAGGCACCGGGGAGCTGTTTTTT. The encoded protein is CSARDTGGTGELFF.

This chain connects TRBV28 to TRBJ1-5; D is undetermined. The CDR3 extends over 12 amino acids. Per the germline V gene, CDR1 is MDHEN and CDR2 is SYDVKM. Trimming took off 4 bases at V and 4 bases at J, with 5 bases between the two ends. CDR3 sequence reads: CASSSVNQPQHF. The CDR3 nucleotides are TGTGCCAGCAGTTCCGTTAATCAGCCCCAGCATTTT.

This rearrangement joins TRBV30 to TRBJ1-5; D is ambiguous. The germline gives CDR1 GTSNPN, CDR2 SVGIG (reference sequence). This CDR3 comprises 13 residues. V dropped 1 base and J dropped 6 bases, with 10 bases sitting between them. CDR3 loop: CAWSGGAGQPQHF. The CDR3 nucleotides are TGTGCCTGGAGTGGGGGAGCGGGTCAGCCCCAGCATTTT.

V is TRBV18 and J is TRBJ1-2, with no clear D. This CDR3 region has 15 residues. Germline values: CDR1 KGHSH, CDR2 LQKENI. The V gene lost 0 bases and the J gene lost 1 base, with 9 bases spanning the gap. The CDR3 region is CASSPPGSNNYGYTF. CDR3 sequence (DNA): TGTGCCAGCTCACCACCGGGGAGCAATAACTATGGCTACACCTTC.

The chain uses TRBV19 and TRBJ1-4; D unresolved. With 3 bases removed from V and 0 bases from J, the gap between germline ends came to 8 bases. There are 15 residues in the CDR3. Looked up from germline, CDR1 is LNHDA and CDR2 is SQIVND (reference sequence). The CDR3 sequence: CASSIRVATNEKLFF. In nucleotides, the CDR3 is TGTGCCAGTAGTATTCGGGTTGCAACTAATGAAAAACTGTTTTTT.

The chain combines TRBV10-2 with TRBJ1-5; D is possibly TRBD1 (5 bases). Germline CDR1 reads WSHSY; CDR2 reads SAAADI. This CDR3 comprises 13 residues. The V end lost 7 bases, the J end lost 3 bases, and 10 bases lay between the germline ends. DNA for the CDR3: TGCGCCAGCACAGCAGGGAACAATCAGCCCCAGCATTTT. Its protein product is CASTAGNNQPQHF.

CDR3 DNA sequence: TGTGCCACCAGCAGAGATCAGATTGGGACAGAGTATGGCTACACCTTC. Encoded protein: CATSRDQIGTEYGYTF. This chain connects TRBV15 to TRBJ1-2; 7 nucleotides match TRBD1. Germline CDR1 reads LNHNV; CDR2 reads YYDKDF (reference sequence). This CDR3 region has 16 residues. J gave up 5 bases and V 0 bases, and 9 bases lay outside the gene matches.

The J gene is TRBJ2-1, the V gene TRBV30; TRBD2 aligns across 11 bases. Germline trimming cut 6 bases from V and 5 bases from J; bases unmatched to any gene: 3. In germline, CDR1 is GTSNPN, CDR2 SVGIG (reference sequence). This CDR3 is built from 13 residues. The chain's CDR3 is CACPGLADNEQFF. The CDR3 region has the DNA TGTGCCTGCCCGGGACTAGCGGACAATGAGCAGTTCTTC.

The chain has TRBV7-3 and TRBJ2-1; weak D call: TRBD1 (8 bases). The CDR3 is made up of 15 amino acids. CDR1 and CDR2 (germline): SGHTA, FQGTGA. The V end lost 1 base, the J end lost 7 bases, and 14 bases lay between the germline ends. CDR3 sequence reads: CASSLNRGGRNEQFF. CDR3 DNA: TGTGCCAGCAGCTTAAACAGGGGGGGCCGGAATGAGCAGTTCTTC.

This clone was detected only a few times. V is TRBV7-8 and J is TRBJ2-7, with D unresolved. Trimming removed 6 bases from V and 1 base from J, with 7 bases in between. CDR1 and CDR2 (germline): SGHVS, FQNEAQ. This CDR3 spans 12 amino acids. The CDR3 region is CASRENSYEQYF. In DNA, the CDR3 is TGTGCCAGCAGAGAGAATTCCTACGAGCAGTACTTC. The full variable domain, rest sourced from reference TRBV7-8 and TRBJ2-7, is GAGVSQSPRYKVAKRGQDVALRCDPISGHVSLFWYQQALGQGPEFLTYFQNEAQLDKSGLPSDRFFAERPEGSVSTLKIQRTQQEDSAVYLCASRENSYEQYFGPGTRLTVT.